The entry below describes one T cell receptor beta chain. What it recognizes is unknown. The data originate from a study of radiation and T cells in renal cell carcinoma. General observations from the study: From baseline, blood top tumor clonotypes peaked at 2 weeks post-radiation. Without pretreatment biopsies, baseline tumor clonotype presence was undetermined.

Clones were read by immunoSEQ multiplex PCR, and TCRdb kept only the in-frame ones, dropping some. In the table there are over 85,000 clones, 70% to 85% of which are singletons. Trimming took 7 bases from V and 1 from J; bases not matched to a gene: 16. Germline CDR1 and CDR2: ENHRY and SYGVKD. This CDR3 is built from 18 residues. Time point meaning: baseline pretreatment blood. Treatment indicated: 15 Gy SBRT to primary tumor, nephrectomy 4 weeks later. Serial blood draws occurred at baseline and 2 and 4 weeks post-SBRT. The patient's renal cell carcinoma had clear cell pathology. Sequencing was performed on blood, taken from a patient whose treatment included radiotherapy and nephrectomy. V gene TRBV10-3 combines with J gene TRBJ2-7, with 10 nucleotides matching TRBD1. The clonotype originates from a man aged 55-75 years with renal cell carcinoma. CDR3 nucleotide sequence: TGTGCCATCAACAGTCCCGGGACAGGGGCCAAGAGGTCCTACGAGCAGTACTTC. Its protein is CAINSPGTGAKRSYEQYF.